What follows describes a single T cell receptor beta chain. The data are from a study of cytotoxic CD8 clonotypes in ibrutinib-treated CLL. The method was immunoSEQ multiplex PCR; TCRdb's version includes in-frame clones alone and lacks a portion of them. Counted here are approximately 92,000 clones, 75% to 80% occurring once; the ten biggest clones make up approximately 25%. The material was PBMCs, obtained after 24 months of ibrutinib treatment. The origin of this receptor is a human donor with chronic lymphocytic leukemia.

The CDR3 here is CASTNPGQGSEQYF. CDR3 coding DNA: TGTGCCAGCACTAATCCGGGACAGGGGAGCGAGCAGTACTTC. The rearrangement joins TRBV28 to TRBJ2-7; 10 bases match TRBD1. Germline loops: CDR1 MDHEN, CDR2 SYDVKM. V lost 7 bases, J lost 6 bases, and 9 bases stayed unmatched. The CDR3 consists of 14 residues.